The 26 T cell receptor beta chains below all came from one sample that was sequenced in a study of T-cell memory formation after mild COVID-19. TCRdb analysed the 5' RACE reads with MiXCR anew, one entry per CDR3 protein. The table includes 380,000 or so distinct CDR3 sequences, roughly 13% detected once. The sample taken for sequencing was PBMCs or a T cell subset sorted from them (not recorded which). These TCRs come from a man aged 18-30 years who had mild COVID-19 (a few samples of this study predate the infection). Cell type and time point are not known.

J is TRBJ2-5 and V is TRBV7-3; TRBD2 matches 9 bases. Per the germline V gene, CDR1 is SGHTA and CDR2 is FQGTGA. Losses at the gene ends were 3 bases for V and 1 base for J; bases not matched to a gene: 3. This CDR3 has 15 amino acids. The CDR3 nucleotides read TGTGCCAGCAGCTTTAGCGGGGGCCGCCAAGAGACCCAGTACTTC. It translates to CASSFSGGRQETQYF.

The CDR3 bases are TGTGCCAGCAGTCCGCGGACTAGCGGGGCTGCAGATACGCAGTATTTT. Translation gives CASSPRTSGAADTQYF. The chain uses TRBV28 and TRBJ2-3; the match to TRBD2 covers 12 bases. J was trimmed by 4 bases and V by 5 bases; bases with no gene match: 7. The CDR3 has 16 residues. CDR1 and CDR2 (germline): MDHEN, SYDVKM. The entire variable domain, with the rest obtained from reference TRBV28 and TRBJ2-3, is as follows: DVKVTQSSRYLVKRTGEKVFLECVQDMDHENMFWYRQDPGLGLRLIYFSYDVKMKEKGDIPEGYSVSREKKERFSLILESASTNQTSMYLCASSPRTSGAADTQYFGPGTRLTVL.

The chain carries TRBV20-1 and TRBJ2-3; 11 bases map to TRBD2. With 3 bases clipped from V and 4 bases from J, the junction kept 6 bases outside the gene matches. Germline CDR1 and CDR2: DFQATT and SNEGSKA (reference sequence). This CDR3 has 15 amino acids. The CDR3 protein is CSASKASGGSDTQYF. The CDR3 DNA reads TGCAGTGCTAGTAAAGCTAGCGGGGGGTCAGATACGCAGTATTTT.

The gene calls are TRBV15 and TRBJ1-1; D remains unclear. The CDR3 loop spans 14 amino acids. Germline CDR1 reads LNHNV; CDR2 reads YYDKDF (reference sequence). Deletions cut 0 bases from V and 0 bases from J, with 5 bases between. CDR3 loop: CATSRDNVNTEAFF. The CDR3 nucleotides read TGTGCCACCAGCAGAGATAACGTGAACACTGAAGCTTTCTTT.

The CDR3 DNA sequence: TGTGCCAGCAGTCCGGTCAGGGGGCTGGGGCAGCCCCAGCATTTT. It is translated as CASSPVRGLGQPQHF. V usage is TRBV6-2 or TRBV6-3 and J usage is TRBJ1-5; 8 nucleotides match TRBD1. This CDR3 comprises 15 residues. CDR1 and CDR2 from the germline V gene are MNHEY and SVGEGT. J gave up 7 bases and V 5 bases, and 10 bases lay outside the gene matches.

A few counts support this clonotype. The V call is TRBV4-3, the J call TRBJ2-7, with 9 bases fitting TRBD1. CDR3 size: 13 residues. CDR1 is LGHNA and CDR2 is YSLEER in the germline V gene. With V trimmed by 4 bases and J by 6 bases, 4 bases remained unmatched. The CDR3 reads CASSRGQGREQYF. Written as DNA, the CDR3 is TGCGCCAGCAGCCGGGGACAGGGCCGCGAGCAGTACTTC.

This clonotype showed up just a few times. The chain couples TRBV4-3 to TRBJ1-2, with D uncertain. CDR3 length: 14 residues. V lost 1 base to trimming and J lost 3 bases, with 9 bases between them. The germline V gene has CDR1 LGHNA and CDR2 YSLEER. CDR3 residues: CASSQASSDYGYTF. DNA for the CDR3: TGCGCCAGCAGCCAAGCCTCCTCCGACTATGGCTACACCTTC.

This clonotype was recorded at least ten times. This chain connects TRBV27 to TRBJ2-6; a weak D match, TRBD2 (6 bases). This CDR3 is built from 17 residues. Trimming shortened V by 0 bases and J by 4 bases, and 13 bases separated the two germline ends. Per germline, CDR1 MNHEY and CDR2 SMNVEV (reference sequence). This CDR3 reads CASSLSPPRGGANVLTF. The CDR3 DNA is TGTGCCAGCAGTTTATCGCCCCCACGGGGGGGGGCCAACGTCCTGACTTTC.

This clonotype has only a few counts. This chain links TRBV7-2 with TRBJ2-3; 11 positions match TRBD2. V lost 6 bases to trimming and J lost 2 bases; unmatched junction nucleotides: 13. Germline V gene sequence: CDR1 SGHTA, CDR2 FQGNSA. The CDR3 spans 18 residues. The CDR3, as DNA: TGTGCCAGCAGTCATCTCGGGTGGGGACTAGCGGACACAGATACGCAGTATTTT. Amino acids: CASSHLGWGLADTDTQYF.

The chain has TRBV5-1 and TRBJ2-6; D tentatively reads TRBD1 or TRBD2 (6 bases each). The CDR3 length is 19 residues. Trimming left V 4 bases short and J 0 bases short, with 20 bases between. CDR1 is SGHRS and CDR2 is YFSETQ in the germline V gene. The CDR3 sequence is CASSLATGERSSGANVLTF. CDR3 nucleotides: TGCGCCAGCAGCCTAGCGACAGGCGAAAGATCCTCTGGGGCCAACGTCCTGACTTTC.

The rearrangement uses TRBV20-1 and TRBJ2-2; perhaps TRBD2 as D (7 bases). Germline CDR1 reads DFQATT; CDR2 reads SNEGSKA (reference sequence). Trimming shortened V by 3 bases and J by 0 bases, and 17 bases separated the two germline ends. The CDR3 contains 17 residues. CDR3 DNA sequence: TGCAGTGCTAGCGGATATGCGGGGGCTACGAACACCGGGGAGCTGTTTTTT. It translates to CSASGYAGATNTGELFF.

The chain couples TRBV6-2 or TRBV6-3 to TRBJ2-7; a possible D gene is TRBD2 (7 bases). Trimming stripped 6 bases from V and 5 bases from J, with 17 bases between. The CDR3 has 14 amino acids. CDR1 is MNHEY, CDR2 SVGEGT, per germline. The CDR3 region is CASSPEGGADEQYF. CDR3 nucleotides: TGTGCCAGCAGCCCTGAGGGGGGGGCGGACGAGCAGTACTTC.

The chain is built from TRBV20-1 and TRBJ1-1, with TRBD1 identical over 10 bases. The germline CDR1 and CDR2 sequences are DFQATT and SNEGSKA (reference sequence). The CDR3 has 13 residues. With V trimmed by 6 bases and J by 5 bases, 6 bases remained unmatched. The CDR3 spells CSARGQGMTEAFF. The CDR3 DNA reads TGCAGTGCCAGGGGACAGGGGATGACTGAAGCTTTCTTT.

This chain joins TRBV2 and TRBJ1-1; D gene uncertain. Germline V gives CDR1 SNHLY, CDR2 FYNNEI. V lost 6 bases and J 4 bases, leaving 15 bases between the germline ends. The CDR3 is 14 residues long. The CDR3 loop is CASSVSERGTEAFF. The CDR3 DNA reads as TGTGCCAGCAGCGTATCTGAACGGGGCACTGAAGCTTTCTTT.

The V gene is TRBV20-1, the J gene TRBJ1-2; 8 nucleotides align to TRBD1. V trimming: 6 bases; J trimming: 6 bases; junction bases outside the gene matches: 9. The germline gives CDR1 DFQATT, CDR2 SNEGSKA (reference sequence). The CDR3 length is 13 residues. The DNA of the CDR3 is TGCAGTGCGCAGGACAGGGAGTTCGATGGCTACACCTTC. As protein: CSAQDREFDGYTF.

A few counts support this clonotype. The chain joins TRBV7-2 to TRBJ2-6; D unresolved. There are 15 residues in the CDR3. The ends were cut back, 7 bases at V and 4 bases at J, with 14 bases in the middle. The germline CDR1 and CDR2 sequences are SGHTA and FQGNSA. The CDR3 nucleotides are TGTGCCAGCACCAACAGAGTAGCAGGGGCCAACGTCCTGACTTTC. Translating gives CASTNRVAGANVLTF. Together with reference TRBV7-2 and TRBJ2-6, the CDR3 gives the full variable domain: GAGVSQSPSNKVTEKGKDVELRCDPISGHTALYWYRQSLGQGLEFLIYFQGNSAPDKSGLPSDRFSAERTGGSVSTLTIQRTQQEDSAVYLCASTNRVAGANVLTFGAGSRLTVL.

The gene calls are TRBV20-1 and TRBJ2-7; unclear D gene. Trimming took off 2 bases at V and 4 bases at J, with 6 bases between the two ends. The CDR3 consists of 11 residues. Germline CDR1 is DFQATT and CDR2 is SNEGSKA (reference sequence). The CDR3 protein is CSARQEYEQYF. The CDR3 DNA sequence: TGCAGTGCTAGACAGGAGTACGAGCAGTACTTC.

Only a few counts were recorded for this clonotype. The chain joins TRBV7-3 to TRBJ2-2, with D possibly being TRBD1 or TRBD2 (6 bases each). V lost 5 bases and J lost 6, with 19 bases in between. Germline V CDR1 and CDR2: SGHTA, FQGTGA. The CDR3 has 16 amino acids. The CDR3 is CASSKSWRGDAGELFF. The CDR3 region has the DNA TGTGCCAGCAGCAAATCGTGGAGGGGGGACGCCGGGGAGCTGTTTTTT.

This clonotype was seen many times. The chain recombines TRBV7-2 with TRBJ2-1; 8 positions agree with TRBD1. From germline, CDR1 is SGHTA and CDR2 FQGNSA. J lost 6 bases, V lost 2 bases, and 15 bases had no gene match. This CDR3 is built from 18 residues. The CDR3 loop reads CASSLSPMTGVGLNEQFF. CDR3 bases: TGTGCCAGCAGCTTATCCCCCATGACAGGGGTGGGGCTCAATGAGCAGTTCTTC.

This clonotype was observed a handful of times. The chain carries TRBV10-3 and TRBJ2-7; D ambiguous. Per germline, CDR1 ENHRY and CDR2 SYGVKD. V was pared by 0 bases and J by 5 bases, with 5 bases between. CDR3 size: 12 residues. CDR3 nucleotides: TGTGCCATCAGTGAGTCTTTTGACGAGCAGTACTTC. It encodes CAISESFDEQYF.

Many counts were recorded for this clonotype. The J gene is TRBJ2-1, the V gene TRBV11-2, with 8 bases fitting TRBD2. Germline V gene data show CDR1 as SGHAT and CDR2 as FQNNGV. The V and J ends lost 5 bases and 10 bases, in that order; junction bases with no gene match: 13. This CDR3 is 15 amino acids long. CDR3 amino acids: CASSRLASSIQEQFF. CDR3 bases: TGTGCCAGCAGCAGACTAGCGAGCAGCATTCAGGAGCAGTTCTTC.

The CDR3 region is CASSLDRADEQFF. CDR3 coding DNA: TGTGCCAGCAGCTTAGACAGGGCCGATGAGCAGTTCTTC. The chain employs TRBV7-6 and TRBJ2-1; perhaps TRBD1 as D (6 bases). CDR1 is SGHVS and CDR2 is FNYEAQ in the germline V gene. Trimming removed 1 base from V and 8 bases from J, with 9 bases in between. This CDR3 is built from 13 residues. Variable domain in full (rest from reference TRBV7-6 and TRBJ2-1): GAGVSQSPRYKVTKRGQDVALRCDPISGHVSLYWYRQALGQGPEFLTYFNYEAQQDKSGLPNDRFSAERPEGSISTLTIQRTEQRDSAMYRCASSLDRADEQFFGPGTRLTVL.

For the CDR3, the DNA is TGTGCCAGCAGCTTGGGACGGGGGGTCGATGAGCAGTACTTC. This translates into CASSLGRGVDEQYF. The genes are TRBV7-2 and TRBJ2-7; 7 nucleotides match TRBD2. The germline gives CDR1 SGHTA, CDR2 FQGNSA. This CDR3 contains 14 residues. Losses at the gene ends were 3 bases for V and 7 bases for J; bases not matched to a gene: 9. Full variable domain (outside the CDR3, taken from reference TRBV7-2 and TRBJ2-7): GAGVSQSPSNKVTEKGKDVELRCDPISGHTALYWYRQSLGQGLEFLIYFQGNSAPDKSGLPSDRFSAERTGGSVSTLTIQRTQQEDSAVYLCASSLGRGVDEQYFGPGTRLTVT.

This chain links TRBV7-8 with TRBJ2-3; the match to TRBD2 covers 11 bases. Germline CDR1 reads SGHVS; CDR2 reads FQNEAQ. J gave up 2 bases and V 5 bases, and 6 bases lay outside the gene matches. The CDR3 consists of 16 residues. The CDR3 reads CASSLLAGGNTDTQYF. CDR3 coding DNA: TGTGCCAGCAGCCTTCTAGCGGGGGGTAACACAGATACGCAGTATTTT.

The table lists this clonotype with many counts. This rearrangement joins TRBV12-3 or TRBV12-4 to TRBJ2-1; 11 bases align to TRBD2. The CDR3 covers 16 residues. Unmatched junction bases numbered 9, after V lost 6 bases and J lost 5 bases. The CDR3 nucleotides are TGTGCCAGCAGCCGAGCTAGCGGGGGGCCTGACAATGAGCAGTTCTTC. Residues: CASSRASGGPDNEQFF.

This clonotype has just a few counts. The rearrangement uses TRBV7-9 and TRBJ1-5; unclear D gene. Germline CDR1 SEHNR, CDR2 FQNEAQ (reference sequence). The CDR3 consists of 16 residues. Trimming took off 1 base at V and 0 bases at J, with 10 bases between the two ends. CDR3 in amino acids: CASSLGFVGSNQPQHF. The DNA of the CDR3 is TGTGCCAGCAGCTTAGGATTCGTGGGTAGCAATCAGCCCCAGCATTTT.